This T cell receptor (beta chain) came from a study of OX40 agonist ivuxolimab in advanced cancers. Study at large: In three patients, partial responses were observed, one with hepatocellular carcinoma and two with cutaneous melanoma.

Only a few counts were recorded for this clone. The germline gives CDR1 SGHAT, CDR2 FQNNGV. The CDR3 loop spans 15 amino acids. The V segment lost 4 bases and the J segment 5 bases; nucleotides outside the gene matches: 9. Generated by immunoSEQ multiplex PCR, the TCRdb table keeps only in-frame clones and is missing some. Of more than 40,000 clones in the sample, 88% are singletons; the top ten hold about 7.5%. This receptor was obtained from an adult with an advanced solid tumor such as melanoma, head and neck, liver or kidney cancer. The rearrangement links TRBV11-2 to TRBJ2-5; TRBD2 matches 8 bases. The sample in question was CD4+ or CD8+ T cells sorted from blood, obtained in a trial of the OX40 agonist ivuxolimab. CDR3 DNA sequence: TGTGCCAGCAGCTCCGGGGGGGTCCTTGGGGAGACCCAGTACTTC. Amino acids: CASSSGGVLGETQYF.